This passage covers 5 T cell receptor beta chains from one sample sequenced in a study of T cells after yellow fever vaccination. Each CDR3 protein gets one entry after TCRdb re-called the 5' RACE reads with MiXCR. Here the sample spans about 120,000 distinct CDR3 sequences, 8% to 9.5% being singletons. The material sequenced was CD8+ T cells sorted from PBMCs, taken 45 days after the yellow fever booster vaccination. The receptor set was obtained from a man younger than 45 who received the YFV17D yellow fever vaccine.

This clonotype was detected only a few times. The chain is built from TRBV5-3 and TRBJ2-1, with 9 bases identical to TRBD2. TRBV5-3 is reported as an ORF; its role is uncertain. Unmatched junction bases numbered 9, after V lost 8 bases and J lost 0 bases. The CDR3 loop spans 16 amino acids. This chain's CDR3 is CASRISGSYSYNEQFF. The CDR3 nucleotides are TGTGCCAGTCGTATTAGCGGGAGTTACTCCTACAATGAGCAGTTCTTC.

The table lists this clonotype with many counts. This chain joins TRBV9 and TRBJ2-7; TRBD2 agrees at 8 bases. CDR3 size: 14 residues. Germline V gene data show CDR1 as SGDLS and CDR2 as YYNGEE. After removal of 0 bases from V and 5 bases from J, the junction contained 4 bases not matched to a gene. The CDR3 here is CASSVEEAGDEQYF. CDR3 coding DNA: TGTGCCAGCAGCGTAGAGGAAGCGGGAGACGAGCAGTACTTC.

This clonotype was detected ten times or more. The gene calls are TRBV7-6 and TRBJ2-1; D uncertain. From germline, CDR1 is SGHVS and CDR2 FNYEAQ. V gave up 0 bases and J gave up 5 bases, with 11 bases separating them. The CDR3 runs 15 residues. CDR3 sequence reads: CASSLAPRGDNEQFF. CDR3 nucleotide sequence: TGTGCCAGCAGCTTAGCGCCACGAGGAGACAATGAGCAGTTCTTC.

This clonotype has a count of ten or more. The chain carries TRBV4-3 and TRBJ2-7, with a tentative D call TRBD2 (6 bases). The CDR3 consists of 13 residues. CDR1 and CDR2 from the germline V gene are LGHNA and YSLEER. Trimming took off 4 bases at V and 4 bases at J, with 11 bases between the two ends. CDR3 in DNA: TGCGCCAGCAGCCCAGGCGGGATTTACGAGCAGTACTTC. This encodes CASSPGGIYEQYF.

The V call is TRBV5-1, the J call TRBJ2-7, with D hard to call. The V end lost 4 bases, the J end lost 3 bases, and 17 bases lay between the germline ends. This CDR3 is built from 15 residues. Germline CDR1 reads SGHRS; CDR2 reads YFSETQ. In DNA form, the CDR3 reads TGCGCCAGCAGCGTAAATCTCTTCCCCCTCTACGAGCAGTACTTC. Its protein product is CASSVNLFPLYEQYF.